The clone carrying this T cell receptor (beta chain) occurred a few times. The target antigen is unknown. CDR3 length equals 13 residues. V lost 5 bases and J lost 5, with 13 bases in between. Germline V lookup: CDR1 MNHNS, CDR2 SASEGT. This record comes from a study of CD8 T cells in Susac syndrome. Findings and caveats of the study: As the study acknowledged, the number of individuals in its TCR sequencing and HLA analysis was relatively small.

RNA, at roughly 0.5 to 1 ug, was reverse transcribed with random hexamers. TCR beta CDR3 was amplified by immunoSEQ multiplex PCR. This amplification extended across 54 Vbeta and 13 Jbeta segments. Each CDR3 protein is one row after TCRdb ran MiXCR on the immunoSEQ multiplex PCR reads. The sample gives some 96,000 distinct CDR3 sequences, 95% of which show up once; 0.3% is in the top ten. The TCR comes from a human donor with Susac syndrome. The sequenced material came from CD8+ T cells from PBMCs. The chain combines TRBV6-1 with TRBJ2-7, with D unresolved. In nucleotides, the CDR3 is TGTGCCAGCAGTCTAACTCCCGCGCACGAGCAGTACTTC. It specifies CASSLTPAHEQYF.